Below are 31 T cell receptor beta chains sequenced from a single sample in a study of T cells in Graves' hyperthyroidism and ophthalmopathy. The source material, RNA transcripts, was used to amplify TCR beta CDR3 regions. In the first-round RT-PCR of the TCR CDR3, the HTBI primer set was used. TCRdb fed the multiplex PCR reads into MiXCR, producing one record per CDR3 protein. The sample holds about 360,000 distinct CDR3 sequences, approximately 13% seen once. Sequences were obtained from blood. The source of these receptors is a young woman with Graves' hyperthyroidism.

In this sample, this clonotype turned up once. A junction boundary mismatches the germline segment, possibly from a read error. The CDR3 is CSARAPGEGLSGNTVYF. CDR3 sequence (DNA): TGCAGTGCTAGAGCCCCGGGGGAGGGGCTCTCTGGAAACACCGTATATTTT. V and J are TRBV20-1 and TRBJ1-3, with D possibly matching TRBD1 (5 bases). CDR3 size: 17 residues. Germline values: CDR1 DFQATT, CDR2 SNEGSKA (reference sequence).

At least ten counts were recorded for this clonotype. The V call is TRBV7-2, the J call TRBJ2-3; D unresolved. The CDR3 is 13 amino acids. The ends were cut back, 1 base at V and 6 bases at J, with 8 bases in the middle. Germline V gene lookup returns CDR1 SGHTA and CDR2 FQGNSA. The CDR3 DNA is TGTGCCAGCAGCTTAGGCCTGGGGGATACGCAGTATTTT. It codes for CASSLGLGDTQYF.

This clonotype was seen ten or more times. The chain joins TRBV2 to TRBJ1-1; D is uncertain. Trimming pared 8 bases from V and 6 bases from J, leaving 13 bases between. Looked up from germline, CDR1 is SNHLY and CDR2 is FYNNEI. This CDR3 region has 12 residues. In nucleotides, the CDR3 is TGTGCCAGCGGATTAAGGATGGCTGAAGCTTTCTTT. Translating it yields CASGLRMAEAFF.

This clonotype has just a few counts. The V call is TRBV18, the J call TRBJ1-2; 7 bases align to TRBD1. The CDR3 consists of 15 residues. V was pared by 3 bases and J by 0 bases, with 4 bases of the junction left unmatched. The germline gives CDR1 KGHSH, CDR2 LQKENI. CDR3: CASSPGQASNYGYTF. The CDR3 DNA is TGTGCCAGCTCACCTGGACAGGCTTCTAACTATGGCTACACCTTC.

In this sample, this clonotype turned up many times. The chain joins TRBV27 to TRBJ2-7, with D possibly being TRBD1 or TRBD2 (5 bases each). Per the germline V gene, CDR1 is MNHEY and CDR2 is SMNVEV (reference sequence). Trimming took 3 bases from V and 2 from J, leaving 11 bases between them. The CDR3 consists of 14 residues. The CDR3 region is CASSFGTDPYEQYF. DNA for the CDR3: TGTGCCAGCAGTTTCGGGACGGACCCCTACGAGCAGTACTTC.

Ten or more counts support this clonotype. The chain joins TRBV27 to TRBJ2-5; no reliable D call. V was pared by 6 bases and J by 12 bases, with 14 bases between. In germline, CDR1 is MNHEY, CDR2 SMNVEV (reference sequence). CDR3 length: 11 amino acids. In DNA form, the CDR3 reads TGTGCCAGCAGCGACCGGGTTGGCGAGTACTTC. This codes for CASSDRVGEYF.

At least ten counts were recorded for this clonotype. The CDR3: CSEGEGVVNEQFF. CDR3 DNA sequence: TGCAGCGAGGGGGAGGGGGTAGTCAATGAGCAGTTCTTC. The rearrangement links TRBV20-1 to TRBJ2-1; D might be TRBD2 (7 bases). The CDR3 totals 13 residues. Germline V gene data show CDR1 as DFQATT and CDR2 as SNEGSKA (reference sequence).

This clonotype was detected many times. This chain uses TRBV6-1 with TRBJ1-4; D might be TRBD1 (6 bases). The length of the CDR3 is 16 residues. CDR1 is MNHNS and CDR2 is SASEGT in the germline V gene. V lost 7 bases, J lost 8 bases, and 23 bases lay in between. CDR3 DNA sequence: TGTGCCAGCACCCAGATAGGGGGGTCAGGGCGGGAAAAACTGTTTTTT. It is translated as CASTQIGGSGREKLFF.

The chain uses TRBV19 and TRBJ2-1, with TRBD1 identical over 9 bases. Trimming at V came to 7 bases and at J to 6 bases, leaving 10 bases not matched to a gene. This CDR3 region has 15 residues. The germline V gene has CDR1 LNHDA and CDR2 SQIVND (reference sequence). Here the CDR3 DNA reads TGTGCCAGTACAATGACCGGGACAGGGTCCAATGAGCAGTTCTTC. Translated: CASTMTGTGSNEQFF.

There are many counts of this clonotype. This chain links TRBV6-2 or TRBV6-3 with TRBJ2-1; a weak D match, TRBD1 (5 bases). Germline V lookup: CDR1 MNHEY, CDR2 SVGEGT. The CDR3 has 14 residues. V was shortened by 5 bases and J by 7 bases, with 15 bases between the two germline ends. The CDR3 DNA reads TGTGCCAGCAGTCCCGCGCCAGGGCCGAATGAGCAGTTCTTC. This translates into CASSPAPGPNEQFF.

This clonotype was found many times. The chain couples TRBV6-2 or TRBV6-3 to TRBJ1-1, with D perhaps TRBD1 (5 bases). V was cut by 4 bases and J by 4 bases, with 19 bases left in between. Germline V gene lookup returns CDR1 MNHEY and CDR2 SVGEGT. The CDR3 covers 16 residues. CDR3 DNA sequence: TGTGCCAGCAGTTGGGGGTACGGGTTGGGCCCCACTGAAGCTTTCTTT. Amino acids: CASSWGYGLGPTEAFF.

This clonotype was recorded many times. The gene calls are TRBV12-3 or TRBV12-4 and TRBJ2-7; TRBD1 matches at 12 bases. The junction had 4 bases not matched to a gene; V was cut back by 10 bases and J by 6 bases. The CDR3 consists of 12 residues. The CDR3 nucleotides read TGTGCCACCGGGACAGGGGGCCTCGAGCAGTACTTC. Its protein is CATGTGGLEQYF.

This clonotype was recorded at least ten times. The J gene is TRBJ1-5, the V gene TRBV30; possible D gene TRBD1, 5 bases. CDR1 is GTSNPN and CDR2 is SVGIG in the germline V gene (reference sequence). The length of the CDR3 is 12 residues. Trimming took off 1 base at V and 13 bases at J, with 14 bases between the two ends. CDR3 coding DNA: TGTGCCTGGAGTGATACGGGGGGGGAACAGCATTTT. This sequence encodes CAWSDTGGEQHF.

This clonotype has just a few counts. CDR3 residues: CASQRVGGFTSTDTQYF. In DNA, the CDR3 is TGTGCCAGTCAGCGAGTTGGGGGATTTACTAGCACAGATACGCAGTATTTT. The chain links TRBV19 to TRBJ2-3; D possibly uses TRBD1 or TRBD2 (5 bases each). V was clipped by 8 bases and J by 0 bases, with 21 bases between them. The length of the CDR3 is 17 residues. Germline V gene sequence: CDR1 LNHDA, CDR2 SQIVND (reference sequence).

There are many counts of this clonotype. This chain joins TRBV28 and TRBJ1-1; 9 nucleotides match TRBD1. Germline CDR1 is MDHEN and CDR2 is SYDVKM. The J segment lost 4 bases and the V segment lost 5 bases, leaving 11 bases of the junction unmatched. This CDR3 is built from 16 residues. Here the CDR3 reads CASSPAYGTGFTEAFF. The CDR3, as DNA: TGTGCCAGCAGTCCCGCGTACGGGACAGGGTTCACTGAAGCTTTCTTT.

This clonotype has at least ten counts. The rearrangement uses TRBV6-1 and TRBJ2-3; TRBD2 matches at 10 bases. The trim removed 5 bases at V and 4 bases at J, leaving 6 bases unmatched. The CDR3 runs to 15 residues. Germline CDR1 reads MNHNS; CDR2 reads SASEGT. The CDR3, as DNA: TGTGCCAGCAGTAGTAGCGGGGGGAGCGCAGATACGCAGTATTTT. The encoded protein is CASSSSGGSADTQYF.

The chain employs TRBV6-1 and TRBJ1-2, with 7 bases that match TRBD1. The germline gives CDR1 MNHNS, CDR2 SASEGT. The V gene end was trimmed by 5 bases and the J gene end by 8 bases; junction bases not matched to a gene: 11. CDR3 size: 14 residues. CDR3 protein: CASSRQGGIEGYTF. CDR3 in DNA: TGTGCCAGCAGTCGACAGGGAGGGATTGAGGGCTACACCTTC.

Ten or more counts support this clonotype. The J gene is TRBJ1-1, the V gene TRBV28; D is undetermined. With 6 bases removed from V and 1 base from J, the gap between germline ends came to 6 bases. CDR3 length: 12 amino acids. Per the germline V gene, CDR1 is MDHEN and CDR2 is SYDVKM. The CDR3 region has the DNA TGTGCCAGCAGGGGAGCGAACACTGAAGCTTTCTTT. This encodes CASRGANTEAFF.

The rearrangement joins TRBV5-1 to TRBJ1-5; D call uncertain. Per germline, CDR1 SGHRS and CDR2 YFSETQ. This CDR3 is built from 13 residues. Trimming took 2 bases from V and 5 from J, leaving 8 bases between them. The CDR3 region has the DNA TGCGCCAGCAGCTTCGACTGGGATCAGCCCCAGCATTTT. It yields the protein CASSFDWDQPQHF.

This clonotype was detected ten times or more. V usage is TRBV29-1 and J usage is TRBJ2-2; the match to TRBD2 covers 12 bases. The CDR3 extends over 16 amino acids. Trimming took 6 bases from V and 1 from J; bases not matched to a gene: 6. Germline assignment: CDR1 SQVTM and CDR2 ANQGSEA. This chain's CDR3 is CSVRRLAGENTGELFF. The CDR3 region has the DNA TGCAGCGTGCGTCGACTAGCGGGAGAGAACACCGGGGAGCTGTTTTTT.

In its sample, this clonotype was seen many times. The CDR3 DNA reads TGCGCCAGCAGCTTTGCGGAGAATGAGCAGTTCTTC. This gives the protein CASSFAENEQFF. V is TRBV5-1 and J is TRBJ2-1; D call uncertain. Trimming pared 2 bases from V and 7 bases from J, leaving 7 bases between. CDR3 length equals 12 residues. Germline-derived CDR1 and CDR2 are SGHRS and YFSETQ.

This clonotype was seen a few times. This chain joins TRBV6-1 and TRBJ2-7, with 10 nucleotides matching TRBD2. CDR3 size: 16 residues. Germline lookup yields CDR1 MNHNS and CDR2 SASEGT. V lost 4 bases, J lost 3 bases, and 9 bases stayed unmatched. Here the CDR3 reads CASSGSGLAVNYEQYF. DNA of the CDR3: TGTGCCAGCAGTGGAAGCGGACTAGCGGTAAACTACGAGCAGTACTTC.

This clonotype was counted many times. V and J are TRBV29-1 and TRBJ1-3; no reliable D call. Germline loops: CDR1 SQVTM, CDR2 ANQGSEA. The germline V and J ends were trimmed by 4 bases and 0 bases, with 13 bases remaining between them. The CDR3 sequence is 15 residues long. The CDR3 DNA reads as TGCAGCGTTGCCTTGGACTCTTACTCTGGAAACACCATATATTTT. Its translation is CSVALDSYSGNTIYF. Based on the CDR3 plus reference TRBV29-1 and TRBJ1-3, the full variable domain is SAVISQKPSRDICQRGTSLTIQCQVDSQVTMMFWYRQQPGQSLTLIATANQGSEATYESGFVIDKFPISRPNLTFSTLTVSNMSPEDSSIYLCSVALDSYSGNTIYFGEGSWLTVV.

This clonotype was seen many times. The chain couples TRBV28 to TRBJ2-2, with 9 bases lining up with TRBD2. J lost 2 bases, V lost 1 base, and 5 bases had no gene match. CDR1 and CDR2 from the germline V gene are MDHEN and SYDVKM. This CDR3 contains 17 residues. The chain's CDR3 is CASSLFLLAGNTGELFF. DNA for the CDR3: TGTGCCAGCAGTTTATTTTTGCTAGCGGGAAACACCGGGGAGCTGTTTTTT.

This clonotype was detected many times. This chain links TRBV18 with TRBJ1-1; 7 positions agree with TRBD1. Germline V lookup: CDR1 KGHSH, CDR2 LQKENI. Germline trimming cut 4 bases from V and 2 bases from J; bases unmatched to any gene: 7. This CDR3 has 15 amino acids. The CDR3 loop reads CASSQGAAFNTEAFF. The CDR3 DNA is TGTGCCAGCTCACAGGGGGCAGCGTTCAACACTGAAGCTTTCTTT.

This clonotype was seen ten or more times. This rearrangement joins TRBV28 to TRBJ2-7; D may be TRBD2 (5 bases). Germline-derived CDR1 and CDR2 are MDHEN and SYDVKM. V was shortened by 2 bases and J by 5 bases, with 13 bases between the two germline ends. The CDR3 consists of 14 residues. As DNA, the CDR3 is TGTGCCAGCAGTTTACCGGGGAATCGGGACGAGCAGTACTTC. Residues: CASSLPGNRDEQYF.

The sample holds a few counts of this clonotype. The chain employs TRBV14 and TRBJ1-6; possible D gene TRBD1, 6 bases. The CDR3 extends over 15 amino acids. Germline loops: CDR1 SGHDN, CDR2 FVKESK. Between the trimmed V and J ends, which lost 4 bases and 7 bases, there was a span of 14 bases. The CDR3 loop is CASSRRDRGNSPLHF. The DNA of the CDR3 is TGTGCCAGCAGCCGGCGGGATAGGGGGAATTCACCCCTCCACTTT.

The V and J genes are TRBV19 and TRBJ1-5; no reliable D call. Trimming removed 7 bases at V and 1 base at J, with 11 bases between. Germline V lookup: CDR1 LNHDA, CDR2 SQIVND (reference sequence). The CDR3 runs 14 residues. The CDR3 DNA reads as TGTGCCAGTAACAGCTATACAAGCAATCAGCCCCAGCATTTT. Encoded protein: CASNSYTSNQPQHF.

In DNA, the CDR3 is TGCGCCAGCAGTTCGACGACGGGGGTGAGGGTGGATACGCAGTATTTT. This translates into CASSSTTGVRVDTQYF. The chain carries TRBV5-1 and TRBJ2-3; D might be TRBD2 (6 bases). The CDR3 runs to 16 residues. Germline CDR1 reads SGHRS; CDR2 reads YFSETQ. V was clipped by 5 bases and J by 6 bases, with 22 bases between them.

The chain joins TRBV28 to TRBJ1-2; D ambiguous. V was pared by 5 bases and J by 7 bases, with 14 bases between. Germline CDR1 and CDR2: MDHEN and SYDVKM. This CDR3 has 13 amino acids. The CDR3 reads CASSPQPELGYTF. CDR3 DNA sequence: TGTGCCAGCAGTCCCCAGCCGGAGCTTGGCTACACCTTC.

At least ten counts were recorded for this clonotype. The chain has TRBV2 and TRBJ2-5, with 9 bases aligning to TRBD2. Per the germline V gene, CDR1 is SNHLY and CDR2 is FYNNEI. V gave up 2 bases and J gave up 8 bases; unmatched junction bases: 3. This CDR3 has 13 amino acids. The CDR3 bases are TGTGCCAGCAGTGAATTTAGCGGGAGAACCCAGTACTTC. It encodes CASSEFSGRTQYF.